Sequencing of this T cell receptor (beta chain) was carried out in a study of blood T cell repertoires in COVID-19. Study-level information: Both acute and convalescent COVID-19 samples were obtained from the United States, Italy and Spain. T cells, B-cell-depleted T cells, or PBMCs supplied cDNA or gDNA.

The J segment lost 4 bases and the V segment lost 0 bases, leaving 1 base of the junction unmatched. Germline V gene sequence: CDR1 SGHNT, CDR2 YYREEE (reference sequence). This CDR3 is 15 amino acids long. How the authors handled the data: The assay estimated nucleated cells by amplifying reference gene primers. Sequencing was performed with immunoSEQ multiplex PCR; in TCRdb, only in-frame clones are kept and a portion is missing. The D gene and trimming were derived from the DNA, and the V and J assignments and clone size from that table. Here the sample spans about 68,000 clones, 65% to 80% being singletons.

What was sequenced was peripheral blood. This sequence was found in a human donor in a cohort sampled during active COVID-19. The chain joins TRBV5-4 to TRBJ2-1; 10 nucleotides agree with TRBD2. The CDR3 DNA is TGTGCCAGCAGCTTGGTACTAGCGGGGTACAATGAGCAGTTCTTC. This sequence encodes CASSLVLAGYNEQFF.